The clone carrying this TCR beta chain was counted once. Its antigen is not known. Profiling relied on immunoSEQ multiplex PCR, and the TCRdb table lists in-frame clones only, not all of them. The sample records about 27,000 clones, roughly 80% being singletons. V lost 8 bases to trimming and J lost 2 bases, with 16 bases between them. This CDR3 has 14 amino acids. CDR1 and CDR2 from the germline V gene are SQVTM and ANQGSEA. The time point: 2014-2015 season, pre-vaccination. Excluded were substance abuse, HIV/AIDS, active cancer, immunomodulatory drugs and active illness. Sorted cTfh were non-naive CD4+CXCR5+PD-1+, either ICOS+CD38+ or ICOS-CD38-. The data were obtained in a study of follicular helper T cells after annual influenza vaccination. Study-level information: Across the 2013-2014, 2014-2015 and 2015-2016 vaccination seasons, some subjects were resampled.

General study results and limits: Rare clonotypes were missed; only about 9-23% of cells gave TCRB.

The gene calls are TRBV29-1 and TRBJ2-4; weak D call: TRBD1 (6 bases). The sequence came from an adult who received the influenza vaccine. The starting material was CXCR5+ CD38- circulating T follicular helper cells from blood, obtained on the day of influenza vaccination. Regarding subset: circulating Tfh, non-naive CD4+CXCR5+PD-1+ (ICOS+CD38+ or ICOS-CD38-). The CDR3 region is CSTLDSGTKNIQYF. The DNA of the CDR3 is TGCAGCACATTGGACAGCGGAACCAAAAACATTCAGTACTTC.